The subject of this entry is one T cell receptor beta chain. Relative to its sample, this clonotype is medium-sized (0.01 to 0.1%). Its antigen is unknown. No much larger clone is present one base from it, and per-base qualities are unavailable. From its cysteine to its phenylalanine, the CDR3 spans 10 amino acids. Only the CDR3 portion is preserved as DNA: 30 bases, with reading frame beginning at the first base. The junction carries 2 bases between V and J, which are trimmed by 3 bases and 6 bases respectively. These data originate in a study of HIV-infected children after antiretroviral therapy interruption (dated by TCRdb to between 2017 and 2020). Broadly, across the study: Eight children, all with CD4+ count above 500 and viral load below 50 copies/ml, were included, of whom four were on planned treatment interruption and four were on continuous treatment. Median age was around 9.5 years in the interruption group and 8 years in the continuous treatment group. Exposure to EBV and CMV had been recorded for most participating children. Alongside thymic output measurements, TCR repertoires of children on planned treatment interruption were compared with TCR repertoires of children on continuous antiretroviral treatment. Samples from the interruption arm were taken at week 0, at week 12, at the end of interruption (week 24 or 48), and about 3 years after the study ended. In the continuous-treatment arm, samples from corresponding weeks 0, 48 and 150 were analyzed.

Taken with the paper, the label for treatment or condition translates to: PENTA 11 planned treatment interruption arm or continuous ART arm. Participants were children from the United Kingdom aged 2 to 15 years who had received at least three-drug ART for at least 24 weeks. The study required cryopreserved PBMCs containing at least 5 million viable cells, and a few candidate patients were excluded because of low viable PBMC yield. Using a FACSAria III cell sorter, naive CD4+ CD45RA+ CD45RO- T cells were FACS-sorted out of thawed PBMCs. After sorting, the cells were fixed and RNA was extracted first with the RNeasy FFPE kit and then with the RNeasy Micro kit. Overall study outcomes, separate from this receptor: The low number of patients is a limitation and the data should be interpreted with caution. In the naive CD4+ repertoires of PTI patients, CDR3 sharing between time points dropped after the start of interruption, while many sequences were shared between the end of interruption and 3 years later. An increase in the naive CD4+ Gini coefficient was observed by the end of treatment interruption, suggesting clonal expansion, and a return to baseline was observed by 3 years. Minor non-naive CD45RA+ populations such as EMRA or stem memory cells might have been included among the sorted CD45RA+ naive cells.

To prepare the library, 3' RACE was applied. To correct PCR amplification bias, TCR libraries were generated from RNA with a 3' RACE protocol that used unique molecular identifiers. Amplicon libraries were pooled in groups of up to 12 and sequenced on an Illumina MiSeq using v2 2x250 paired-end chemistry. From the authors' description of their analysis: Reads were processed with Decombinator to assign V and J genes and CDR3, with barcode-based error and PCR bias correction. Repertoires were subsampled to equal depth before Gini coefficient calculation using the R ineq package. Three approaches were used to assess CDR3 similarity: GLIPH, Hamming distance and a shared triplet metric. The public reads were run again by TCRdb, first through fastp at Q25 and then through MiXCR, and only productive beta chains were kept. Every CDR3 protein is listed once, alongside the most common genes and DNA of its rows. Here the V and J calls rest on TCRdb's processing, not on the authors' analysis. In this sample the table shows more than 75,000 distinct CDR3 sequences, about 7% of which occur a single time. The ten largest clones take up 1.1% of the sample.

The chain was built from TRBV12-3 or TRBV12-4 and TRBJ1-2, with the D gene not clear enough to name. The input for sequencing was CD45RA+ CD4+ T cells from PBMCs, pooled from several time points, taken from a donor given antiretroviral therapy, either interrupted or continuous. The cell subset or site label, as the study defines it: naive CD4+ CD45RA+ CD45RO- T cells. This receptor was identified in a pool of human donors with HIV. The nucleotides read TGTGCCAGCAGTTTGGATGGCTACACCTTC. The encoded protein is CASSLDGYTF.